The 20 T cell receptor beta chains below come from one sample, sequenced in a study of T cells in Graves' hyperthyroidism and ophthalmopathy. Researchers amplified the TCR beta CDR3 regions from RNA transcripts. TCR CDR3 underwent first-round RT-PCR with the HTBI primer set. TCRdb itself ran the multiplex PCR reads through MiXCR, one entry per CDR3 protein. The sample shows around 500,000 distinct CDR3 sequences, approximately 16% of them seen only once. Sequences were obtained from blood. The receptors come from a woman between 25 and 40 years old with Graves' ophthalmopathy.

This clonotype was counted at least ten times. The V gene is TRBV7-2, the J gene TRBJ2-7; D uncertain. CDR1 and CDR2 (germline): SGHTA, FQGNSA. Deletions cut 5 bases from V and 0 bases from J, with 17 bases between. CDR3 size: 16 residues. The CDR3 reads CASSPYLAGSSYEQYF. DNA of the CDR3: TGTGCCAGCAGCCCATACCTCGCCGGTAGCTCCTACGAGCAGTACTTC. Full variable domain (missing parts from reference TRBV7-2 and TRBJ2-7): GAGVSQSPSNKVTEKGKDVELRCDPISGHTALYWYRQSLGQGLEFLIYFQGNSAPDKSGLPSDRFSAERTGGSVSTLTIQRTQQEDSAVYLCASSPYLAGSSYEQYFGPGTRLTVT.

In this sample, this clonotype turned up many times. V gene TRBV28 combines with J gene TRBJ2-1; D remains ambiguous. V was shortened by 1 base and J by 6 bases, with 7 bases between the two germline ends. The CDR3 is made up of 13 amino acids. The V gene's germline CDR1 is MDHEN and CDR2 SYDVKM. CDR3 in DNA: TGTGCCAGCAGTTTATTTGCAGCCAATGAGCAGTTCTTC. It yields the protein CASSLFAANEQFF.

This clonotype was picked up a small number of times. The chain employs TRBV4-1 and TRBJ1-2, with a possible D match to TRBD1 (6 bases). Trimming stripped 0 bases from V and 6 bases from J, with 14 bases between. Germline V gives CDR1 MGHRA, CDR2 YSYEKL. The CDR3 runs 15 residues. The CDR3 spells CASSQDKNRVNGYTF. CDR3 sequence (DNA): TGCGCCAGCAGCCAAGATAAGAACAGGGTTAATGGCTACACCTTC.

The chain employs TRBV28 and TRBJ2-1, with 9 nucleotides matching TRBD1. Trimming took 3 bases from V and 5 from J; bases not matched to a gene: 8. There are 16 residues in the CDR3. CDR1 is MDHEN, CDR2 SYDVKM, per germline. Here the CDR3 reads CASSFPRQGVDNEQFF. DNA for the CDR3: TGTGCCAGCAGTTTTCCCAGACAGGGGGTTGACAATGAGCAGTTCTTC.

This clonotype was seen many times. The CDR3 loop reads CAWSATAEYNEQFF. For the CDR3, the DNA is TGTGCCTGGAGTGCTACAGCGGAGTACAATGAGCAGTTCTTC. V gene TRBV30 combines with J gene TRBJ2-1; tentative D call: TRBD2 (5 bases). V was pared by 1 base and J by 4 bases, with 11 bases between. Germline V CDR1 and CDR2: GTSNPN, SVGIG (reference sequence). The CDR3 is 14 residues long.

A remark on this clonotype: A much larger clone sits a single nucleotide away, making a read error possible. The chain links TRBV20-1 to TRBJ2-5, with D perhaps TRBD2 (7 bases). CDR1 and CDR2 (germline): DFQATT, SNEGSKA (reference sequence). This CDR3 comprises 11 residues. The DNA of the CDR3 is TGCAGGGGGGGGGCCCAAGAGACCCAGTACTTC. Its translation: CRGGAQETQYF.

The rearrangement uses TRBV6-1 and TRBJ2-3, with D maybe TRBD1 (5 bases). The germline V and J ends were trimmed by 5 bases and 3 bases, with 12 bases remaining between them. The germline gives CDR1 MNHNS, CDR2 SASEGT. There are 14 residues in the CDR3. This CDR3 is CASSPLTVTDTQYF. The CDR3 DNA reads as TGTGCCAGCAGTCCATTGACAGTTACAGATACGCAGTATTTT.

This clonotype was counted only a few times. The V gene is TRBV7-9, the J gene TRBJ1-2; 7 positions agree with TRBD1. The CDR3 runs 15 residues. Germline V gene sequence: CDR1 SEHNR, CDR2 FQNEAQ (reference sequence). The ends lost 5 bases at V and 1 base at J; junction bases unmatched: 7. DNA of the CDR3: TGTGCCAGCAGCCTAGGACAGGCCTATAACTATGGCTACACCTTC. As protein: CASSLGQAYNYGYTF.

This clonotype was seen repeatedly, ten times or more. The rearrangement joins TRBV20-1 to TRBJ1-4; D unresolved. Trimming took 5 bases from V and 2 from J, leaving 9 bases between them. This CDR3 contains 13 residues. CDR1 is DFQATT and CDR2 is SNEGSKA in the germline V gene (reference sequence). CDR3 coding DNA: TGCAGTGCTCCGAAGTCGACTAATGAAAAACTGTTTTTT. Amino acids: CSAPKSTNEKLFF.

The chain is built from TRBV28 and TRBJ1-6; no clear D gene. The CDR3 length is 14 residues. CDR1 MDHEN and CDR2 SYDVKM come from the germline V gene. Trimming took 1 base from V and 7 from J, leaving 8 bases between them. CDR3 in DNA: TGTGCCAGCAGTTTATTAGTAGGGAATTCACCCCTCCACTTT. Protein sequence: CASSLLVGNSPLHF.

This clonotype was seen a few times. The chain uses TRBV28 and TRBJ2-2; tentatively, D is TRBD2 (5 bases). This CDR3 contains 15 residues. Germline V gene data show CDR1 as MDHEN and CDR2 as SYDVKM. Trimming cost V 9 bases and J 5 bases, with 19 bases left between them. The CDR3 sequence is CASLTGLKRTGELFF. The CDR3, as DNA: TGTGCCAGTTTGACCGGACTTAAGAGGACCGGGGAGCTGTTTTTT.

This clonotype was counted ten times or more. A junction boundary mismatches the germline segment, possibly from a read error. CDR3 DNA sequence: TGTGCCAGCAGCTCGGGCCTAGCCTACGAGCAGTACTTC. Its protein product is CASSSGLAYEQYF. The genes are TRBV5-1 and TRBJ2-7; D remains unclear. The CDR3 runs to 13 residues. CDR1 SGHRS and CDR2 YFSETQ come from the germline V gene.

This clonotype was counted between two and nine times. This chain uses TRBV19 with TRBJ1-5; the D gene is possibly TRBD1 (6 bases). V lost 3 bases and J 2 bases, leaving 11 bases between the germline ends. This CDR3 comprises 15 residues. Germline CDR1 reads LNHDA; CDR2 reads SQIVND (reference sequence). CDR3 in amino acids: CASSIGGLGNQPQHF. CDR3 nucleotides: TGTGCCAGTAGTATCGGGGGGCTCGGCAATCAGCCCCAGCATTTT.

As for this clonotype: This may stem from a read error, because a much larger clone lies one nucleotide away. Because the CDR3 is missing its conserved closing phenylalanine or tryptophan, this is likely a read error. V usage is TRBV12-3 or TRBV12-4 and J usage is TRBJ1-1; D possibly corresponds to TRBD1 (6 bases). V lost 7 bases, J lost 0 bases, and 12 bases lay in between. This CDR3 region has 14 residues. CDR3 protein: CASTLDRVNTEAFL. The CDR3, as DNA: TGTGCCAGCACCCTGGACAGAGTGAACACTGAAGCTTTCCTT.

V is TRBV5-1 and J is TRBJ2-1, with a tentative D call TRBD1 (7 bases). V was clipped by 2 bases and J by 4 bases, with 22 bases between them. The CDR3 has 18 amino acids. CDR1 and CDR2 (germline): SGHRS, YFSETQ. CDR3 DNA: TGCGCCAGCAGCTTCCAGACAGGGACTGGGGCTGGGTACAATGAGCAGTTCTTC. It is translated as CASSFQTGTGAGYNEQFF.

The chain carries TRBV6-1 and TRBJ2-7, with 11 bases matching TRBD2. Losses at the gene ends were 7 bases for V and 7 bases for J; bases not matched to a gene: 12. The CDR3 extends over 15 amino acids. Germline V gene data show CDR1 as MNHNS and CDR2 as SASEGT. Written as DNA, the CDR3 is TGTGCCAGCACCCAGGCTAGCGGGAGGTTGGAGGAGCAGTACTTC. Protein: CASTQASGRLEEQYF.

This rearrangement joins TRBV20-1 to TRBJ2-4; D is possibly TRBD2 (6 bases). V shed 2 bases and J shed 1 base, with 18 bases lying between them. The germline gives CDR1 DFQATT, CDR2 SNEGSKA (reference sequence). CDR3 length: 17 amino acids. Written as DNA, the CDR3 is TGCAGTGCTAGACGGGAGTGGGGGACGGGCGCCAAAAACATTCAGTACTTC. Translated, it gives CSARREWGTGAKNIQYF.

This clonotype showed up many times. V usage is TRBV18 and J usage is TRBJ1-1, with 7 nucleotides matching TRBD1. The CDR3 runs to 14 residues. Looked up from germline, CDR1 is KGHSH and CDR2 is LQKENI. The trim removed 2 bases at V and 4 bases at J, leaving 4 bases unmatched. CDR3 protein: CASSPRQGSTEAFF. Written as DNA, the CDR3 is TGTGCCAGCTCACCAAGACAGGGTTCCACTGAAGCTTTCTTT.

This clonotype was detected many times. The rearrangement uses TRBV28 and TRBJ2-7; possibly TRBD1 for D (6 bases). This CDR3 has 14 amino acids. CDR1 and CDR2 (germline): MDHEN, SYDVKM. Trimming cost V 5 bases and J 4 bases, with 15 bases left between them. Here the CDR3 DNA reads TGTGCCAGCAGTCCAGGGGACAATAGGTACGAGCAGTACTTC. Residues: CASSPGDNRYEQYF.

The table lists this clonotype with many counts. The chain has TRBV20-1 and TRBJ1-2, with 7 positions matching TRBD1. The CDR3 runs to 14 residues. CDR1 DFQATT and CDR2 SNEGSKA come from the germline V gene (reference sequence). Trimming at V came to 6 bases and at J to 6 bases, leaving 13 bases not matched to a gene. The CDR3 DNA reads TGCAGTGCGCGGACAGGCGCCCCACCGGATGGCTACACCTTC. Its translation: CSARTGAPPDGYTF.